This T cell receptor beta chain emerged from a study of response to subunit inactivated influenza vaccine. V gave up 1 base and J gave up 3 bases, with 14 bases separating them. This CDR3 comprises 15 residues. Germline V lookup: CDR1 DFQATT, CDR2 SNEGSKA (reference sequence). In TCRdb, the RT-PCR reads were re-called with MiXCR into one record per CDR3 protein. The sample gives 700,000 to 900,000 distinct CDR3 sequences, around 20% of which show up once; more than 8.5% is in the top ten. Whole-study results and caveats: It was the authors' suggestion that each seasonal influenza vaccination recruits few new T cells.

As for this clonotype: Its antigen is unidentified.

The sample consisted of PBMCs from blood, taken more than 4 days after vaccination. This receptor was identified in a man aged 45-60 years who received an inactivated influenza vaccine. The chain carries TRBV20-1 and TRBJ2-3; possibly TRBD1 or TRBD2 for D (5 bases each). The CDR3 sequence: CSARAGDHWTDTQYF. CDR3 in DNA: TGCAGTGCTAGAGCTGGGGACCACTGGACAGATACGCAGTATTTT.